Below, one T cell receptor (beta chain) is given with its context. Its cognate antigen has yet to be identified. Per-nucleotide qualities are absent, and no much larger clonotype sits a single base away. V was cut back by 0 bases and J by 0 bases, leaving a gap of 24 bases between them. CDR1 and CDR2 are drawn from the germline V gene: SQVTM, ANQGSEA. The CDR3 starts with the cysteine, ends with the phenylalanine, and has 21 residues. Only the CDR3 part of the read is kept: 63 bases, read in frame from the first base. These data belong to a study of CD8+ T cells in alopecia areata (dated by TCRdb to the late 2010s). Context from the whole study: The study used high-throughput TCRbeta sequencing to examine T cell clonal expansion in alopecia areata, in both the C3H/HeJ mouse model and human patients. Scalp clonality was compared across normal scalp (n=4), patchy alopecia areata scalp (n=8), and alopecia totalis/universalis scalp (n=8). The RNA source kit depended on sample type: the PAXgene miRNA kit for fixed scalp, the miRNeasy kit for PBMCs, and the RNeasy kit for mouse skin. Amplification of TCRbeta CDR3 regions was done by immunoSEQ multiplex PCR using 35 Vbeta forward primers and 13 Jbeta reverse primers. Human TCRbeta sequencing covered scalp tissue and sorted CD4+ and CD8+ peripheral blood T cells from patchy and totalis/universalis alopecia areata patients and healthy controls. Summary of the overall study and its limitations: Unlike mouse skin, which is dominated by gammadelta T cells, normal human skin has resident alphabeta T cells that are also sequenced, and this complicates analysis of the scalp TCR repertoire. Compared with normal scalp, lesional scalp had higher clonality and more expanded CD8+ clones, particularly in alopecia totalis/universalis, a pattern that suggests antigenic drive. TCR sequences shared between patients were less clear than in mice, possibly partly because of HLA diversity in the patient population.

Library preparation used the immunoSEQ multiplex PCR assay. For TCR sequencing, RNA was extracted from every sample and reverse transcribed into cDNA to serve as template. First-strand cDNA was synthesized with SuperScript III using a 2:1 mix of oligo-dT and random hexamers. A synthetic immune receptor repertoire was used to measure amplification bias, and any remaining bias was corrected computationally. In the original analysis: Raw reads were preprocessed for error removal, and CDR3 was defined according to IMGT conventions as running from the conserved cysteine to phenylalanine. Clonality was computed as 1 minus the Shannon entropy, with the entropy normalized by log2 of the number of productive unique TCRs. Whether each scalp clone was CD4 or CD8 was inferred by checking scalp TCRbeta sequences against the CD4 and CD8 repertoires from sorted blood. TCRdb holds this immuneACCESS table with in-frame rearrangements only. Some clones are missing; in checked studies, unresolved V genes explain under half, and the rest has no known cause. The DNA was the basis for D and trimming; V, J and clone size are from that table. The sample contains 110,000 or so clones, about 61% of them found a single time. Jointly, the top ten make up 2.5% to 3.5% of the sample.

PBMCs were separated by density centrifugation and stained for CD3, CD4 and CD8, after which CD4+ and CD8+ T cells were sorted on a FACSAria. Scalp biopsies and blood samples were obtained from unaffected controls. The origin of this receptor is a human donor in good health. What was sequenced was CD4+ T cells sorted from blood. In this chain, TRBV29-1 is recombined with TRBJ2-6, with the D gene tentatively TRBD1 or TRBD2, based on 5 matching bases in each. The CDR3 reads as follows: CSVEDHSGVCLQDSGANVLTF. The nucleotides are TGCAGCGTTGAAGATCATTCCGGGGTCTGCCTACAGGACTCTGGGGCCAACGTCCTGACTTTC.